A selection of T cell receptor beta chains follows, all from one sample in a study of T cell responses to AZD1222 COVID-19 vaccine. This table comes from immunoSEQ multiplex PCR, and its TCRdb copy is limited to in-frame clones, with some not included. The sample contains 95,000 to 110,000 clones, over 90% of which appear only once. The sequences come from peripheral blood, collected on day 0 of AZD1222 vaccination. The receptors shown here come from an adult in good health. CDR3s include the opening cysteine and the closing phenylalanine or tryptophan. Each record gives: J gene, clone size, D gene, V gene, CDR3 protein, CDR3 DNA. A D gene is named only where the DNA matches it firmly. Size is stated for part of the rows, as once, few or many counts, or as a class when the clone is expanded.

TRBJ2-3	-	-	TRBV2	CASVSYEGDTQYF	TGTGCCAGCGTCTCTTATGAGGGAGATACGCAGTATTTT
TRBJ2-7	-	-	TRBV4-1	CASSHPTQGQYF	TGCGCCAGCAGCCATCCCACCCAGGGGCAGTACTTC
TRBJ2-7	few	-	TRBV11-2	CASSPTTTGASYEQYF	TGTGCCAGCAGCCCGACCACTACCGGGGCGTCCTACGAGCAGTACTTC
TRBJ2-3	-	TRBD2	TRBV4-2	CASSQVAGGGTDTQYF	TGTGCCAGCAGCCAAGTAGCGGGAGGGGGCACAGATACGCAGTATTTT
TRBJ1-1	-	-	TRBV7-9	CASSRITEAFF	TGTGCCAGCAGTAGAATCACTGAAGCTTTCTTT
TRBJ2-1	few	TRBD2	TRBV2	CASSDLVTSGKLFF	TGTGCCAGCAGTGATCTTGTGACTAGCGGGAAATTGTTCTTC
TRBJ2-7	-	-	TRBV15	CATSRDLGAESSYEQYF	TGTGCCACCAGCAGAGATCTAGGGGCGGAGAGCTCCTACGAGCAGTACTTC
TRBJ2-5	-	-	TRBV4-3	CASSQESRGRQETQYF	TGCGCCAGCAGCCAAGAATCCAGGGGGAGGCAAGAGACCCAGTACTTC
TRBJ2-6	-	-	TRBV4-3	CASSQDHSGANVLTF	TGCGCCAGCAGCCAAGACCACTCTGGGGCCAACGTCCTGACTTTC
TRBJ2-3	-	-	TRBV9	CASSVEASTDTQYF	TGTGCCAGCAGCGTAGAGGCAAGCACAGATACGCAGTATTTT
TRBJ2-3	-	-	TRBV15	CATSRDRRDTQYF	TGTGCCACCAGCAGAGATCGCCGGGATACGCAGTATTTT
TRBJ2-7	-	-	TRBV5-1	CASSTEGDSGEQYF	TGCGCCAGCAGCACCGAGGGGGACTCTGGCGAGCAGTACTTC
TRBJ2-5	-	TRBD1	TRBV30	CAWSETGSLETQYF	TGTGCCTGGAGTGAGACAGGGTCGTTAGAGACCCAGTACTTC
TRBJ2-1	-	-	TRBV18	CASSPLGFTGLNEQFF	TGTGCCAGCTCACCCTTAGGCTTCACGGGACTCAATGAGCAGTTCTTC
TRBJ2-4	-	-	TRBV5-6	CASSPDRREVAKNIQYF	TGTGCCAGCAGCCCCGATCGGAGGGAGGTTGCCAAAAACATTCAGTACTTC
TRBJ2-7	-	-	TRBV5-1	CASSSGTATYEQYF	TGCGCCAGCAGCTCGGGGACGGCTACCTACGAGCAGTACTTC
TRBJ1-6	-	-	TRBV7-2	CASSAILRGTNSPLHF	TGTGCCAGCAGCGCCATTCTCCGGGGCACAAATTCACCCCTCCACTTT
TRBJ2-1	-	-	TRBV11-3	CASSPDGPYNEQFF	TGTGCCAGCAGCCCCGACGGACCGTACAATGAGCAGTTCTTC
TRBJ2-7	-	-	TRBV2	CASTELSYEQYF	TGTGCCAGCACCGAGTTGTCCTACGAGCAGTACTTC
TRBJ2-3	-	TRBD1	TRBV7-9	CASRAGTVSTDTQYF	TGTGCCAGCAGGGCCGGGACAGTTAGCACAGATACGCAGTATTTT
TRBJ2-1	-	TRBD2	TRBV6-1	CASSAPSGRAHNEQFF	TGTGCCAGCAGTGCCCCTAGCGGGAGGGCCCACAATGAGCAGTTCTTC
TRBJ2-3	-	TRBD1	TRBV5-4	CASSRRQGDSTDTQYF	TGTGCCAGCAGCCGCCGACAGGGGGATTCCACAGATACGCAGTATTTT
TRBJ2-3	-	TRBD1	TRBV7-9	CASTSGQGGPDTQYF	TGTGCCAGCACCTCCGGACAGGGGGGCCCAGATACGCAGTATTTT
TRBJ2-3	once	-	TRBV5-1	CASWSLSTDTQYF	TGCGCCAGCTGGAGCCTCAGCACAGATACGCAGTATTTT
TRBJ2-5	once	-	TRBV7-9	CASSLLNIDMETQYF	TGTGCCAGCAGCTTACTTAATATCGATATGGAGACCCAGTACTTC
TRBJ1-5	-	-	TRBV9	CASSTPGQPQHF	TGTGCCAGCTCGACCCCCGGCCAGCCCCAGCATTTT
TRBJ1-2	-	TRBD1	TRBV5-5	CASSSGQGFNYGYTF	TGTGCCAGCAGCTCTGGACAGGGTTTTAACTATGGCTACACCTTC
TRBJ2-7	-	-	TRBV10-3	CAISASNGRGFYEQYF	TGTGCCATCAGTGCTTCTAACGGGAGAGGGTTCTACGAGCAGTACTTC
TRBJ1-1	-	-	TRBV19	CASSRLVYGNTEAFF	TGTGCCAGTAGCCGACTAGTGTACGGAAACACTGAAGCTTTCTTT
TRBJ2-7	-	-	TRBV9	CASSVEDTSYEQYF	TGTGCCAGCAGCGTAGAAGACACCTCCTACGAGCAGTACTTC
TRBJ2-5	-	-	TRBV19	CASTPRLWGWQTQYF	TGTGCCAGTACCCCGCGCTTATGGGGGTGGCAGACCCAGTACTTC
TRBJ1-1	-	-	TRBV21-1	CAGGQSRGEAFF	TGTGCCGGCGGACAGAGCCGGGGCGAAGCTTTCTTT
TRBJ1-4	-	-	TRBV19	CASREPGSRKEKLFF	TGTGCCAGTAGGGAACCGGGCTCACGGAAGGAAAAACTGTTTTTT
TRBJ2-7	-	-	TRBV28	CASSPVVVNEQYF	TGTGCCAGCAGCCCGGTGGTGGTCAACGAGCAGTACTTC
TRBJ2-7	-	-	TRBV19	CASKDRRTYEQYF	TGTGCCAGTAAAGACAGGCGAACCTACGAGCAGTACTTC
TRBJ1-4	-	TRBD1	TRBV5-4	CASSPTGALNEKLFF	TGTGCCAGCAGTCCTACAGGGGCCCTTAATGAAAAACTGTTTTTT
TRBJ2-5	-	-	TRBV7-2	CASSSLAYGETQYF	TGTGCCAGCAGTTCGTTAGCGTACGGGGAGACCCAGTACTTC
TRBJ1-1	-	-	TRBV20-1	CSASPERRAFF	TGCAGTGCTAGTCCGGAAAGGCGGGCTTTCTTT
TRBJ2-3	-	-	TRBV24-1	CATSDLYRAGIYYPRVCDTQYF	TGTGCCACCAGTGATTTATATCGCGCGGGGATCTACTATCCAAGGGTGTGCGATACGCAGTATTTT
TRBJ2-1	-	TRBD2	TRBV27	CASSLTSTHNEQFF	TGTGCCAGCAGTTTGACTAGCACTCACAATGAGCAGTTCTTC
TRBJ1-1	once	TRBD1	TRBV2	CASSDRQGRAFF	TGTGCCAGCAGTGACCGACAGGGACGAGCTTTCTTT